The source of this T cell receptor (beta chain) is a study of blood T cell repertoires in COVID-19. Per germline, CDR1 SGDLS and CDR2 YYNGEE. CDR3 length equals 13 residues. The trim removed 0 bases at V and 11 bases at J, leaving 2 bases unmatched. Only in-frame clones appear in the TCRdb table, and some are missing; sequencing was by immunoSEQ multiplex PCR. The sample carries over 65,000 clones, around nine tenths recorded once. This TCR was recovered from a man aged 80 or over with COVID-19, enrolled during active disease. The chain links TRBV9 to TRBJ1-4; 9 positions agree with TRBD1. Sequencing input: peripheral blood. CDR3 bases: TGTGCCAGCAGCGTAGTAGGGACAGGGAAACTGTTTTTT. Its translation is CASSVVGTGKLFF.